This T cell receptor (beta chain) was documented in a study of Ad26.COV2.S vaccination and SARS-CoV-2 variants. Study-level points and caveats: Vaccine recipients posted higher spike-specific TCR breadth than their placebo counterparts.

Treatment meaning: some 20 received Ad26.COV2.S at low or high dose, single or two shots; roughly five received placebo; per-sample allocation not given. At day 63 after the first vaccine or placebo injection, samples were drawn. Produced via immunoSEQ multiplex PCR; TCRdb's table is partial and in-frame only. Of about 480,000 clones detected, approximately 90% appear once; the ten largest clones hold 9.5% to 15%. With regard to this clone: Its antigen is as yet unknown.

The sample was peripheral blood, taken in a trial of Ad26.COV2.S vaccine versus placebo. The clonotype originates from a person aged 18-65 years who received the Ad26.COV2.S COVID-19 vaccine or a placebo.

The CDR3 DNA reads TGCGCCAGCAGCCAAGATCTGGCTAGCGCGATCGACTCCTACGAGCAGTACTTC. Its protein is CASSQDLASAIDSYEQYF. The chain recombines TRBV4-3 with TRBJ2-7, with D possibly matching TRBD2 (6 bases). The V gene's germline CDR1 is LGHNA and CDR2 YSLEER. The CDR3 has 18 residues. Trimming took 0 bases from V and 0 from J, leaving 18 bases between them.